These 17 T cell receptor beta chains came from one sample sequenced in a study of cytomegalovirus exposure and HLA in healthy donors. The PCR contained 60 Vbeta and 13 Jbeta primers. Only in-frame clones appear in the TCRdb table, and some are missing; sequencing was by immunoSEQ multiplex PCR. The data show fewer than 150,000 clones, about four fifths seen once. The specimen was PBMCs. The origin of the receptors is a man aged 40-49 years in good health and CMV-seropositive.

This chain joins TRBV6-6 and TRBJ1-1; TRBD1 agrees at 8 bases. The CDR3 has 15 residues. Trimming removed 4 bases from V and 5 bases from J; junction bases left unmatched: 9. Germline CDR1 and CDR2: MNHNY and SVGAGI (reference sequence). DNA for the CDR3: TGTGCCAGCAGTTTCGACGACAGGGGAGTAACTGAAGCTTTCTTT. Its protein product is CASSFDDRGVTEAFF.

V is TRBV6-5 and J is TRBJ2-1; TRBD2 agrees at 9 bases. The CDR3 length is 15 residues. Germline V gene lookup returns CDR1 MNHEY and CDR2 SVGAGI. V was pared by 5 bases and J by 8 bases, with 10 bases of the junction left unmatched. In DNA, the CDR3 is TGTGCCAGCAGTCGAAGGGGACTAGCAGGGGATGAGCAGTTCTTC. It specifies CASSRRGLAGDEQFF.

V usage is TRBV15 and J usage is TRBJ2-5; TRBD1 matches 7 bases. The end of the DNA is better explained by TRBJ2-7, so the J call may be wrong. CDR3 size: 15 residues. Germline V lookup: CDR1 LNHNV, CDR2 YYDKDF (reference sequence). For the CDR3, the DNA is TGTGCCACCAGCAGAGTTGACAGGGCCCGCGGCGAGCAGTACTTC. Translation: CATSRVDRARGEQYF.

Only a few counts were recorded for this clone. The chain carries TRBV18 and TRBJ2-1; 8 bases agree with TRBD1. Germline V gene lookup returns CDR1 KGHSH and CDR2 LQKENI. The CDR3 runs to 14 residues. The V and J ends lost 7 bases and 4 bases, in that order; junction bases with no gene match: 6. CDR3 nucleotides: TGTGCCAGCTTAGGACAGGGCGGATACAATGAGCAGTTCTTC. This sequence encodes CASLGQGGYNEQFF.

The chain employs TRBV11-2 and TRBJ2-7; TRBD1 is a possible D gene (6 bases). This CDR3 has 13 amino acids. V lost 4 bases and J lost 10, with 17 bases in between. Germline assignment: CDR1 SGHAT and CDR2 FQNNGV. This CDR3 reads CASSYLRDTLQYF. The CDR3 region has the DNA TGTGCCAGCAGCTACTTACGGGACACCTTACAGTACTTC.

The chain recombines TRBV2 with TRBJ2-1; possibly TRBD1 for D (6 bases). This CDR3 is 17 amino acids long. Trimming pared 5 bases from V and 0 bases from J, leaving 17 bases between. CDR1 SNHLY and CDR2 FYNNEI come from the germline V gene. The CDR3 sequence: CASSPPRGGPSYNEQFF. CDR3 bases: TGTGCCAGCAGTCCCCCGCGAGGGGGACCCTCCTACAATGAGCAGTTCTTC.

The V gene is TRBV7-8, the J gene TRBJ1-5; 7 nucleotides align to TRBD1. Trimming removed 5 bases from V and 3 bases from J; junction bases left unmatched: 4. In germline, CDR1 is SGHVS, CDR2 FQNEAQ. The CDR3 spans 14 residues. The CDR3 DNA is TGTGCCAGCAGCCCGACAGGGAACAATCAGCCCCAGCATTTT. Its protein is CASSPTGNNQPQHF.

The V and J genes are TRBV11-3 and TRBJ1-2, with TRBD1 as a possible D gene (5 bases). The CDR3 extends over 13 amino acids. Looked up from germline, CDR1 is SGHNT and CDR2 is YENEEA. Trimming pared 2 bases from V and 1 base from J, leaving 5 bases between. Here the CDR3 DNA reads TGTGCCAGCAGCTTACAGGGTAACTATGGCTACACCTTC. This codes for CASSLQGNYGYTF. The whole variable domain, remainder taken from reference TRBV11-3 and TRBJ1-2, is EAGVVQSPRYKIIEKKQPVAFWCNPISGHNTLYWYLQNLGQGPELLIRYENEEAVDDSQLPKDRFSAERLKGVDSTLKIQPAELGDSAVYLCASSLQGNYGYTFGSGTRLTVV.

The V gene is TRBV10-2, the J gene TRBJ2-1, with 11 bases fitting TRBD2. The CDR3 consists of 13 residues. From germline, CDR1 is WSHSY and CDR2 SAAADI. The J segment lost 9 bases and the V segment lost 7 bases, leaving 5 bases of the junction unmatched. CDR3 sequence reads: CASKLAGAPEQFF. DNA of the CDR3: TGCGCCAGCAAACTAGCGGGAGCCCCTGAGCAGTTCTTC.

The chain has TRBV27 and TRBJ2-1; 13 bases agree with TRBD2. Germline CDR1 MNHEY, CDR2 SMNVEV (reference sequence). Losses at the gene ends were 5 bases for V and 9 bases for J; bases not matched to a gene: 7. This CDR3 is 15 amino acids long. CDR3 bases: TGTGCCAGCAGTCCCTCACTAGCGGGGGGGTTTGAGCAGTTCTTC. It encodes CASSPSLAGGFEQFF.

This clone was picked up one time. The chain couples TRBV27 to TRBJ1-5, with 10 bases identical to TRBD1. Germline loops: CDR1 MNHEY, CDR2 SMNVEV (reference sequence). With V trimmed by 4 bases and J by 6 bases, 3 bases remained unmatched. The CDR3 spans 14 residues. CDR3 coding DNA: TGTGCCAGCAGTTCAGGGACAGGGGTTCAGCCCCAGCATTTT. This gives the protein CASSSGTGVQPQHF.

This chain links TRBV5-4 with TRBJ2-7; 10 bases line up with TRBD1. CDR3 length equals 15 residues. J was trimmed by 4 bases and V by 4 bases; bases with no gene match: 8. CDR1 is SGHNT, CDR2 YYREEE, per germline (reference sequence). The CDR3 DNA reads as TGTGCCAGCAGCCTCGGGACAGGGGAGTGGTACGAGCAGTACTTC. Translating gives CASSLGTGEWYEQYF.

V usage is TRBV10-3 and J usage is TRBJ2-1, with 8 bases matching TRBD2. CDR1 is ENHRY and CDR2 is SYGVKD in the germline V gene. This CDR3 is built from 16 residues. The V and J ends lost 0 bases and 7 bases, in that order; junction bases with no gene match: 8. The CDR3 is CAISESSGGGRNEQFF. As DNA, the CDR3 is TGTGCCATCAGTGAGTCATCGGGAGGGGGTCGGAATGAGCAGTTCTTC.

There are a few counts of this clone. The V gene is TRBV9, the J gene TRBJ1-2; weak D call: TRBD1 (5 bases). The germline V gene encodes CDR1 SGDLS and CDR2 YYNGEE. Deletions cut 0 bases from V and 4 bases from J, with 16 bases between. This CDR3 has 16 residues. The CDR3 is CASSVGDAGGIYGYTF. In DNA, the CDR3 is TGTGCCAGCAGCGTAGGGGACGCCGGGGGAATCTATGGCTACACCTTC.

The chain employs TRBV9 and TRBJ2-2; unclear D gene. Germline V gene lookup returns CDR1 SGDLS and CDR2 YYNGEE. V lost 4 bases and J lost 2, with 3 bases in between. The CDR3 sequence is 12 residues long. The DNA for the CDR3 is TGTGCCAGCAGCCCTAACACCGGGGAGCTGTTTTTT. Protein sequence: CASSPNTGELFF.

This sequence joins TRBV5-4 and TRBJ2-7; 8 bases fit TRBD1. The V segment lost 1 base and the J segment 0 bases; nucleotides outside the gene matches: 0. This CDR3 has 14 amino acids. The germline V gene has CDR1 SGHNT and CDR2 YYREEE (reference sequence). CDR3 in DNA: TGTGCCAGCAGCTTGCAGGGGGCCTCCTACGAGCAGTACTTC. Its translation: CASSLQGASYEQYF.

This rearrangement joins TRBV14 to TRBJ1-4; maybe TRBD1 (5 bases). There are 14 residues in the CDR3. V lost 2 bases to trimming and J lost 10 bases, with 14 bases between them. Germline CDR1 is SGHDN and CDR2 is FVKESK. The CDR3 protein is CASSQPGGGGKLFF. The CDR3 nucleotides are TGTGCCAGCAGCCAACCCGGAGGCGGGGGAAAACTGTTTTTT.